This T cell receptor (beta chain) originates from a study of response to subunit inactivated influenza vaccine. TCRdb ran MiXCR on the RT-PCR reads and lists one entry per CDR3 protein. The profile shows about 780,000 distinct CDR3 sequences, approximately 18% of them singletons. CDR3 size: 13 residues. Germline CDR1 MNHNS, CDR2 SASEGT. V gave up 2 bases and J gave up 5 bases, with 10 bases separating them. Study-wide results and caveats: Seasonal influenza vaccination, on each occasion, was suggested by the authors to recruit few new T cells.

This clonotype was detected a few times. No antigen is known for it. The origin of this receptor is a man aged 45 to 65 who received an inactivated influenza vaccine. The J gene is TRBJ2-7, the V gene TRBV6-1; perhaps TRBD1 as D (5 bases). The input for sequencing was PBMCs from blood, taken 5 to 6 days after vaccination. The CDR3 DNA reads TGTGCCAGCAGTGAATCATGGGGCCACGAGCAGTACTTC. Its protein product is CASSESWGHEQYF.